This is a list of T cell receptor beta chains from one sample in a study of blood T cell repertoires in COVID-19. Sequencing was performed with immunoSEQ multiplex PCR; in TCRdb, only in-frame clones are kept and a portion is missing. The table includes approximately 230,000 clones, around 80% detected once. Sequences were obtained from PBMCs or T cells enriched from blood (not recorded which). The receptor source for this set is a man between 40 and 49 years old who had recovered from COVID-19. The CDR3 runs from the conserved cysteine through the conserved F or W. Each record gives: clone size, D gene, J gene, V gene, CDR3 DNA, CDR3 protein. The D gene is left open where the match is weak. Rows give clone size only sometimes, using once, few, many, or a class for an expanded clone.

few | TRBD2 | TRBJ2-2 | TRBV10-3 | TGTGCCACCGGGACTAGCGGTAACACCGGGGAGCTGTTTTTT | CATGTSGNTGELFF
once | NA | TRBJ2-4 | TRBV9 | TGTGCCAGCAGCGCCGGGACTGAAAACATTCAGTACTTC | CASSAGTENIQYF
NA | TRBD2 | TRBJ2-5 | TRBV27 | TGTGCCAGCAGTCCCTTTCGGAGCGGGGCTGAAGAGACCCAGTACTTC | CASSPFRSGAEETQYF
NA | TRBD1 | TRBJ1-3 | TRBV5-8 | TGTGCCAGCAGCTCCGGGACAGCTGGAAACACCATATATTTT | CASSSGTAGNTIYF
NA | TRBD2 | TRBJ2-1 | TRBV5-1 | TGCGCCAGCAGCCAGATACTAGCGGGGGTTGAGCAGTTCTTC | CASSQILAGVEQFF
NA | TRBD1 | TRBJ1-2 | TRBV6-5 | TGTGCCAGCAGTTATAGGACAGGGAATGGCTACACCTTC | CASSYRTGNGYTF
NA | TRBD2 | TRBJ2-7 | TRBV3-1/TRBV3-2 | TGTGCCAGCAGTCCGGGCGGGAGCTACGAGCAGTACTTC | CASSPGGSYEQYF
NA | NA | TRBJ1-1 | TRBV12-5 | TGTGCTAGTTCAGGGCTGAGCGGGACTGAAGCTTTCTTT | CASSGLSGTEAFF
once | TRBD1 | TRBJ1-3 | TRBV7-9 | TGTGCCAGCAGCCTCGACAGGGCTGTTAACACCATATATTTT | CASSLDRAVNTIYF
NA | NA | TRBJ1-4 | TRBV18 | TGTGCCAGCTCCTCGGACAGCTTTGCAACTAATGAAAAACTGTTTTTT | CASSSDSFATNEKLFF
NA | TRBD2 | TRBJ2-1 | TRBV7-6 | TGTGCCAGCAGCCCACAAAGACTAGCGGGAGGGGAGGGTGAGCAGTTCTTC | CASSPQRLAGGEGEQFF
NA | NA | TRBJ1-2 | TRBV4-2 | TGTGCCAGCAGCCAAGTCGGTTCAGGGAGGAGCTATGGCTACACCTTC | CASSQVGSGRSYGYTF
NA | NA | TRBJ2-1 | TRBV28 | TGTGCCAGCAGTTTCCCCGAGACTAATTCCTACAATGAGCAGTTCTTC | CASSFPETNSYNEQFF
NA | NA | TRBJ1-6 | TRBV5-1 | TGCGCCAGCAGCTTGGGACAGTCTAATTCACCCCTCCACTTT | CASSLGQSNSPLHF
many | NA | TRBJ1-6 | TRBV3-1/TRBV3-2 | TGTGCCAGCAGCCAAGAACCGGGTTCCCTCCACTTT | CASSQEPGSLHF
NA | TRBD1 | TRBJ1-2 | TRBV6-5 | TGTGCCAGCAGCAGTAGGGACAGGGGATACTATGGCTACACCTTC | CASSSRDRGYYGYTF